This is a list of T cell receptor beta chains from one sample in a study of long-term antiretroviral therapy in people with HIV. Repertoires were generated with immunoSEQ multiplex PCR, while TCRdb's copy carries only in-frame clones and drops some. The sample includes about 34,000 clones, roughly three quarters of them seen just once. The sequencing here drew on unsorted PBMCs, taken 1.9 years after starting antiretroviral therapy. These receptors came from a man aged 18 to 29 with HIV. CDR3s include the opening cysteine and the closing phenylalanine or tryptophan. Fields, in order: D gene, V gene, J gene, CDR3 protein. D genes are given only for firm matches.

>NA|TRBV6-1|TRBJ2-3
CASGLSGSDTQYF
>TRBD1|TRBV5-4|TRBJ1-2
CASSRTGITNYGYTF
>NA|TRBV18|TRBJ2-3
CASSPSVLGTDTQYF
>NA|TRBV5-5|TRBJ1-5
CASSFGSNQPQHF
>NA|TRBV28|TRBJ1-3
CASSLGPGGGRTGNTIYF
>NA|TRBV6-5|TRBJ1-4
CASSPGGEKLFF
>NA|TRBV29-1|TRBJ2-7
CSVEGGQSYEQYF
>NA|TRBV6-6|TRBJ1-5
CASGYRQAYSNQPQHF
>TRBD1|TRBV7-9|TRBJ1-1
CASSLQTGGTEAFF
>NA|TRBV29-1|TRBJ2-1
CSVGGTSSYNEQFF
>TRBD2|TRBV11-1|TRBJ2-5
CASSLDSGVQETQYF
>NA|TRBV19|TRBJ1-2
CASSSPDPFTF
>TRBD1|TRBV11-2|TRBJ1-2
CATRDRGSQGDGYTF
>NA|TRBV9|TRBJ1-2
CASSVVGTYGYTF
>NA|TRBV6-1|TRBJ1-2
CASSATLGQPYKDYGYTF
>NA|TRBV5-1|TRBJ2-6
CASSLVPGRPSGANVLTF
>TRBD2|TRBV7-9|TRBJ2-5
CASRISLAGGPMETQYF
>NA|TRBV6-1|TRBJ1-6
CASSEVGVSPLHF
>TRBD2|TRBV5-5|TRBJ2-3
CASSLYRGGSTDTQYF
>NA|TRBV6-5|TRBJ1-6
CASSSSYNSPLHF
>NA|TRBV25-1|TRBJ2-1
CASSPTSGNEQFF
>NA|TRBV28|TRBJ1-5
CASTAGNQPQHF
>NA|TRBV4-1|TRBJ1-4
CASTGQGYEKLFF
>NA|TRBV4-2|TRBJ1-1
CASSLNFVQEEATEAFF
>NA|TRBV7-9|TRBJ2-5
CASSGAGTTETQYF
>NA|TRBV7-9|TRBJ1-3
CASRSDRSGNTIYF
>TRBD1|TRBV2|TRBJ2-2
CASSEQGTANTGELFF
>TRBD1|TRBV2|TRBJ2-3
CASERTGADTQYF
>NA|TRBV7-6|TRBJ1-3
CASSLMTNSLSSGNTIYF
>NA|TRBV5-1|TRBJ2-3
CASSPPGDTQYF
>NA|TRBV6-1|TRBJ1-1
CASSDGMNTEAFF
>TRBD2|TRBV27|TRBJ2-3
CASSLSAGGGRQDTQYF
>NA|TRBV11-2|TRBJ2-1
CASRNYNEQFF
>NA|TRBV28|TRBJ1-2
CASSLFRTDDYGYTF
>TRBD1|TRBV5-1|TRBJ2-7
CASSLAGTGITEQYF
>NA|TRBV6-5|TRBJ1-3
CASSAPGSGNTIYF
>TRBD1|TRBV2|TRBJ2-1
CASRDPGTGLFLQFF
>NA|TRBV2|TRBJ1-1
CASEKGNTEAFF
>NA|TRBV6-5|TRBJ2-2
CASNQGLNTGELFF
>NA|TRBV5-1|TRBJ2-1
CASTHGSSYNEQFF
>NA|TRBV19|TRBJ1-5
CATSDRAGNQPQHF
>NA|TRBV6-5|TRBJ1-2
CASSYSRRDYGYTF
>NA|TRBV7-8|TRBJ1-5
CASSLEGSYSNQPQHF
>NA|TRBV5-4|TRBJ2-5
CASSLAGDAGTQYF
>TRBD1|TRBV5-8|TRBJ1-5
CASSQGQNSNQPQHF
>TRBD1|TRBV6-1|TRBJ1-1
CASSEAGGQGTEAFF
>NA|TRBV13|TRBJ1-4
CASSRQDEKLFF
>NA|TRBV6-1|TRBJ2-1
CASSETPNQVSHEQFF
>NA|TRBV7-3|TRBJ2-1
CASSLNFLNEQFF